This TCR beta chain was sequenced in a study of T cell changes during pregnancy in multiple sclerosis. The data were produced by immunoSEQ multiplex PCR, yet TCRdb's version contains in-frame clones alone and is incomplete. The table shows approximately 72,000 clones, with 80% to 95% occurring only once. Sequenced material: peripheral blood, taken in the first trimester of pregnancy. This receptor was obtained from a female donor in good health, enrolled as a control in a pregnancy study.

The CDR3 is CASSEVGAAYNEQFF. The CDR3 coding sequence is TGCGCCAGCAGTGAGGTGGGGGCTGCCTACAATGAGCAGTTCTTC. The genes are TRBV10-2 and TRBJ2-1; D is perhaps TRBD1 (6 bases). Trimming pared 2 bases from V and 2 bases from J, leaving 10 bases between. This CDR3 has 15 amino acids. The germline gives CDR1 WSHSY, CDR2 SAAADI.